This T cell receptor beta chain was captured in a study of cytomegalovirus exposure and HLA in healthy donors. Germline V gene sequence: CDR1 MNHNS, CDR2 SASEGT. The CDR3 totals 12 residues. J lost 4 bases, V lost 5 bases, and 0 bases had no gene match. Study observations and caveats: Earlier findings revealed that most TCR beta V segments proved productive either about 87% or about 30% of the time. An analysis that came later showed most CMV-associated TCR beta chains appearing HLA-restricted. In a later analysis, HLA-associated beta chains showed higher expansion and lower generation probabilities than comparable chains.

PCR was performed using 60 Vbeta and 13 Jbeta primers. The data were produced by immunoSEQ multiplex PCR, yet TCRdb's version contains in-frame clones alone and is incomplete. In the table there are approximately 300,000 clones, 75% to 90% of which are singletons. Donors sampled were nominally healthy, though unrecorded immune exposures were likely. Comment on this clone: The antigen is unknown.

This chain joins TRBV6-1 and TRBJ2-3; 7 nucleotides match TRBD1. The source is a girl aged 2 to 10 in good health and CMV-seronegative. Material: PBMCs. CDR3 amino acids: CASSTGADTQYF. In DNA form, the CDR3 reads TGTGCCAGCAGTACAGGGGCAGATACGCAGTATTTT.